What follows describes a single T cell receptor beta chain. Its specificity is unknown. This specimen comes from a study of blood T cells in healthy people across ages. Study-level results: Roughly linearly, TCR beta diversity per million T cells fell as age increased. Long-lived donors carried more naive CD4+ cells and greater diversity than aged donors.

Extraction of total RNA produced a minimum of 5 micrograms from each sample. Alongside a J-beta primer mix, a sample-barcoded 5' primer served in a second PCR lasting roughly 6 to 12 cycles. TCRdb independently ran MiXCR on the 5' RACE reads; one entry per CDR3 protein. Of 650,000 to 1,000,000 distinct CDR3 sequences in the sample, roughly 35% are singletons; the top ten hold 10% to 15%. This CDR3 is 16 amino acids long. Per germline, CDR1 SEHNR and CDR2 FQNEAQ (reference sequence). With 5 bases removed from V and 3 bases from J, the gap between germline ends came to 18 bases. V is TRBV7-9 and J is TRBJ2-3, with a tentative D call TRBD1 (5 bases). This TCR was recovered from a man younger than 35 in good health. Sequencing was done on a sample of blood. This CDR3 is CASSPTANRKTDTQYF. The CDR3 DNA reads TGTGCCAGCAGCCCGACAGCAAACCGCAAGACAGATACGCAGTATTTT.